A selection of T cell receptor beta chains follows, all from one sample in a study of cytomegalovirus exposure and HLA in healthy donors. Clones were read by immunoSEQ multiplex PCR, and TCRdb kept only the in-frame ones, dropping some. Of 150,000 or so clones listed, about four fifths are singletons. Source material: PBMCs. These receptors were obtained from a man between 18 and 35 years old in good health and CMV-seronegative. CDR3s include the opening cysteine and the closing phenylalanine or tryptophan. Fields, in order: D gene, V gene, J gene, clone size, CDR3 protein, CDR3 DNA. D genes are given only for firm matches. Size is stated for part of the rows, as once, few or many counts, or as a class when the clone is expanded.

-	TRBV9	TRBJ2-5	-	CASSGGVVKETQYF	TGTGCCAGCAGCGGCGGAGTGGTTAAAGAGACCCAGTACTTC
-	TRBV2	TRBJ1-1	-	CASRRIGNTEAFF	TGTGCCAGCAGGAGGATAGGGAACACTGAAGCTTTCTTT
-	TRBV28	TRBJ1-1	few	CASSLNSAGRTEAFF	TGTGCCAGCAGTTTAAATAGTGCAGGGCGAACTGAAGCTTTCTTT
TRBD2	TRBV6-5	TRBJ2-5	once	CASVSTSGGGETQYF	TGTGCCAGCGTTTCTACTAGCGGGGGGGGAGAGACCCAGTACTTC
-	TRBV9	TRBJ2-5	-	CASSNGETQYF	TGTGCCAGCAGCAACGGGGAGACCCAGTACTTC
-	TRBV6-5	TRBJ2-7	-	CASGRGQAYEQYF	TGTGCCAGCGGTAGGGGACAAGCCTACGAGCAGTACTTC
-	TRBV21-1	TRBJ1-5	-	CASSKEHSRSRPQHF	TGTGCCAGCAGCAAAGAGCACAGCCGATCACGGCCCCAGCATTTT
-	TRBV7-9	TRBJ1-2	-	CASSSQGNHYGYTF	TGTGCCAGCAGCTCACAGGGAAATCACTATGGCTACACCTTC
-	TRBV6-1	TRBJ1-2	-	CASPGFRGGGYTF	TGTGCCAGTCCCGGGTTCCGGGGAGGGGGCTACACCTTC
TRBD2	TRBV29-1	TRBJ2-2	-	CSVRQNQRGNTGELFF	TGCAGCGTCCGACAAAACCAGCGGGGGAACACCGGGGAGCTGTTTTTT
-	TRBV5-1	TRBJ2-7	few	CASSLGRGHGYEQYF	TGCGCCAGCAGCTTGGGGAGGGGGCACGGTTACGAGCAGTACTTC
-	TRBV28	TRBJ2-6	-	CASSLWGSGDGANVLTF	TGTGCCAGCAGTTTATGGGGGTCGGGAGATGGGGCCAACGTCCTGACTTTC
TRBD1	TRBV2	TRBJ1-5	-	CASSGGSTGGQPQHF	TGTGCCAGCAGTGGAGGGAGTACAGGGGGACAGCCCCAGCATTTT
TRBD1	TRBV18	TRBJ1-6	-	CASSRPGQGSTYNSPLHF	TGTGCCAGCTCACGGCCGGGACAGGGTAGCACCTATAATTCACCCCTCCACTTT
-	TRBV5-4	TRBJ1-4	-	CASSLGGSTNEKLFF	TGTGCCAGCAGCTTAGGAGGGAGCACTAATGAAAAACTGTTTTTT
-	TRBV5-6	TRBJ1-5	-	CASSPRAQQGNQPQHF	TGTGCCAGCAGCCCCCGAGCCCAACAGGGCAATCAGCCCCAGCATTTT
TRBD1	TRBV7-9	TRBJ2-2	-	CAMVRGTGELFF	TGTGCCATGGTCAGGGGGACCGGGGAGCTGTTTTTT
TRBD2	TRBV5-1	TRBJ2-5	-	CASSPSGGYETQYF	TGCGCCAGCAGCCCCTCGGGAGGGTACGAGACCCAGTACTTC
-	TRBV5-1	TRBJ1-2	-	CASSLSSRRGLEGYTF	TGCGCCAGCAGCCTTTCCTCCCGGCGGGGGCTGGAGGGCTACACCTTC
-	TRBV6-5	TRBJ1-1	few	CASSLQGWTEAFF	TGTGCCAGCAGCTTACAGGGCTGGACTGAAGCTTTCTTT
TRBD1	TRBV7-8	TRBJ2-2	-	CASSPGTVNPGELFF	TGTGCCAGCAGCCCCGGGACAGTGAACCCCGGGGAGCTGTTTTTT
-	TRBV4-1	TRBJ1-1	-	CASSYGNTEAFF	TGCGCCAGCAGCTACGGTAACACTGAAGCTTTCTTT
TRBD1	TRBV5-5	TRBJ2-7	few	CASSPRDPGTGGLEQYF	TGTGCCAGCAGCCCCCGTGACCCCGGGACAGGGGGCCTCGAGCAGTACTTC
TRBD1	TRBV4-2	TRBJ2-5	-	CASSHGDRGGKETQYF	TGTGCCAGCAGCCATGGGGACAGGGGTGGAAAAGAGACCCAGTACTTC
TRBD1	TRBV7-2	TRBJ1-6	few	CASSTTGVPLHF	TGTGCCAGCAGCACCACAGGGGTCCCCCTCCACTTT
TRBD2	TRBV7-9	TRBJ2-5	-	CASSPGHGAGLQETQYF	TGTGCCAGCAGCCCAGGTCATGGAGCGGGGTTACAAGAGACCCAGTACTTC
-	TRBV20-1	TRBJ1-1	-	CRGQQNTEAFF	TGCAGGGGGCAGCAGAACACTGAAGCTTTCTTT
-	TRBV5-1	TRBJ2-6	-	CASSLRDSGANGLTF	TGCGCCAGCAGCTTGAGGGACTCTGGGGCCAACGGCCTGACTTTC
TRBD1	TRBV11-3	TRBJ1-1	-	CASSLGQGNTEAFF	TGTGCCAGCAGCTTGGGACAGGGAAACACTGAAGCTTTCTTT
-	TRBV5-1	TRBJ1-2	-	CASSLGGLGYTF	TGCGCCAGCAGCTTGGGAGGGCTCGGCTACACCTTC
-	TRBV5-1	TRBJ2-4	-	CASSLPGNIQYF	TGCGCCAGCAGCTTGCCAGGGAACATTCAGTACTTC
TRBD1	TRBV6-1	TRBJ1-4	-	CASSEALGTGNEKLFF	TGTGCCAGCAGTGAAGCGCTAGGGACAGGGAATGAAAAACTGTTTTTT
-	TRBV27	TRBJ2-3	-	CASKAGDTQYF	TGTGCCAGCAAAGCCGGAGATACGCAGTATTTT
-	TRBV7-3	TRBJ2-3	-	CASSLRQASTDTQYF	TGTGCCAGCAGCTTACGACAGGCTAGCACAGATACGCAGTATTTT
-	TRBV28	TRBJ1-2	once	CASSFQQGRYGYTF	TGTGCCAGCAGTTTTCAACAGGGCCGCTATGGCTACACCTTC
TRBD1	TRBV10-1	TRBJ2-6	-	CASSTGAKGANGLTF	TGCGCCAGCAGTACAGGGGCAAAGGGGGCCAACGGCCTGACTTTC
-	TRBV29-1	TRBJ1-1	-	CSVAGRGDTEAFF	TGCAGCGTTGCCGGGAGAGGGGACACTGAAGCTTTCTTT
TRBD2	TRBV6-4	TRBJ2-3	-	CASTPLAGSTDTQYF	TGTGCCAGCACTCCACTAGCGGGGTCCACAGATACGCAGTATTTT
-	TRBV18	TRBJ1-1	few	CASSPRGGDTEAFF	TGTGCCAGCTCACCACGAGGGGGGGACACTGAAGCTTTCTTT
TRBD1	TRBV5-8	TRBJ1-2	few	CASSRTGGGDGYTF	TGTGCCAGCAGCCGGACAGGGGGCGGGGATGGCTACACCTTC
-	TRBV5-1	TRBJ1-5	few	CASSLGQSNQPQHF	TGCGCCAGCAGCCTTGGACAGAGCAATCAGCCCCAGCATTTT
TRBD1	TRBV5-1	TRBJ1-4	-	CASSPYRQGLNEKLFF	TGCGCCAGCAGCCCTTATCGACAGGGCCTAAATGAAAAACTGTTTTTT
-	TRBV18	TRBJ1-3	-	CASSPRRDKAGNTIYF	TGTGCCAGCTCGCCCCGCCGGGACAAAGCAGGAAACACCATATATTTT
TRBD2	TRBV10-1	TRBJ2-3	-	CASSGPGTSQEDTQYF	TGCGCCAGCAGTGGACCCGGGACTAGCCAGGAAGATACGCAGTATTTT